The clone carrying this T cell receptor (beta chain) was observed a handful of times. CDR3 length: 15 residues. The ends were cut back, 2 bases at V and 1 base at J, with 6 bases in the middle. Germline V gene data show CDR1 as MNHEY and CDR2 as SMNVEV (reference sequence). The sample is drawn from a study of blood T cell repertoires in COVID-19. Method: immunoSEQ multiplex PCR; TCRdb's copy keeps in-frame clones and lacks some. The profile shows about 370,000 clones, over 85% of them singletons. The material sequenced was PBMCs or T cells enriched from blood (not recorded which). The TCR sequence derives from a woman in her twenties or thirties who had recovered from COVID-19. J is TRBJ2-6 and V is TRBV27; a weak D match, TRBD2 (5 bases). DNA for the CDR3: TGTGCCAGCAGTTTACGGAGGTCTGGGGCCAACGTCCTGACTTTC. Residues: CASSLRRSGANVLTF.